The 32 T cell receptor beta chains reported below all come from one sample, sequenced in a study of neurological immune-mediated disorders. Via MiXCR, TCRdb re-called the 5' RACE reads, giving one row per CDR3 protein. This table holds around 13,000 distinct CDR3 sequences, more than 9% found once. The sequenced sample was PBMCs. These receptors were taken from a woman aged 35 to 49 in good health.

In its sample, this clonotype was seen many times. The chain links TRBV10-3 to TRBJ1-1, with D possibly TRBD1 on 6 matching bases. This CDR3 contains 13 residues. V was trimmed by 8 bases and J by 4 bases, leaving 14 bases between them. Looked up from germline, CDR1 is ENHRY and CDR2 is SYGVKD. The CDR3 here is CAIGGQGTTEAFF. The CDR3 DNA reads TGTGCCATCGGGGGGCAGGGAACCACTGAAGCTTTCTTT.

In its sample, this clonotype was seen many times. The chain employs TRBV3-1 and TRBJ2-3; D not resolved. The germline V and J ends were trimmed by 1 base and 3 bases, with 8 bases remaining between them. This CDR3 comprises 14 residues. Germline values: CDR1 LGHDT, CDR2 YNNKEL (reference sequence). The CDR3 region is CASSQGVTTDTQYF. The CDR3 coding sequence is TGTGCCAGCAGCCAAGGCGTCACAACAGATACGCAGTATTTT.

Sample share makes this clonotype medium-sized. This chain uses TRBV12-3 or TRBV12-4 with TRBJ1-4; D unresolved. The V end lost 0 bases, the J end lost 2 bases, and 10 bases lay between the germline ends. This CDR3 is built from 16 residues. CDR3 DNA: TGTGCCAGCAGTTTAGCAGGAAGTGTTACTAATGAAAAACTGTTTTTT. As protein: CASSLAGSVTNEKLFF.

In its sample, this clonotype was seen many times. CDR3 coding DNA: TGTGCCAGCAGTGGTGTAGGACAGGACCACACCGGGGAGCTGTTTTTT. Residues: CASSGVGQDHTGELFF. The gene calls are TRBV27 and TRBJ2-2, with 7 bases matching TRBD1. Germline assignment: CDR1 MNHEY and CDR2 SMNVEV (reference sequence). There are 16 residues in the CDR3. V was pared by 5 bases and J by 3 bases, with 9 bases of the junction left unmatched.

At least ten counts were recorded for this clonotype. The rearrangement joins TRBV20-1 to TRBJ2-5; possibly TRBD1 or TRBD2 for D (6 bases each). This CDR3 is 16 amino acids long. In germline, CDR1 is DFQATT, CDR2 SNEGSKA (reference sequence). Trimming took off 2 bases at V and 1 base at J, with 17 bases between the two ends. The CDR3 sequence: CSARRTGAPPQETQYF. The CDR3 DNA follows: TGCAGTGCTAGAAGGACGGGGGCGCCCCCCCAAGAGACCCAGTACTTC.

Many counts were recorded for this clonotype. The V call is TRBV20-1, the J call TRBJ2-7; 10 bases align to TRBD1. Germline loops: CDR1 DFQATT, CDR2 SNEGSKA (reference sequence). There are 12 residues in the CDR3. The CDR3 loop reads CRVTGGHYEQYF. The CDR3 DNA reads as TGCAGGGTGACAGGGGGCCACTACGAGCAGTACTTC.

The sample holds many counts of this clonotype. J is TRBJ2-7 and V is TRBV20-1, with 8 bases matching TRBD1. The germline V gene encodes CDR1 DFQATT and CDR2 SNEGSKA (reference sequence). Unmatched junction bases numbered 13, after V lost 3 bases and J lost 3 bases. The CDR3 spans 16 residues. CDR3 amino acids: CSASLTGVNNYYEQYF. CDR3 nucleotide sequence: TGCAGTGCTAGCTTGACAGGGGTCAATAATTACTACGAGCAGTACTTC.

This clonotype has a count of ten or more. V is TRBV11-1 and J is TRBJ2-1, with D unresolved. The CDR3 length is 12 residues. Trimming pared 2 bases from V and 8 bases from J, leaving 7 bases between. The germline V gene encodes CDR1 SGHAT and CDR2 FQDESV (reference sequence). The chain's CDR3 is CASSLWQDEQFF. Here the CDR3 DNA reads TGTGCCAGCAGCTTATGGCAGGATGAGCAGTTCTTC.

There are many counts of this clonotype. For the CDR3, the DNA is TGTGCCAGCAGCCAAGATGGGAGAAACACCATATATTTT. Protein product: CASSQDGRNTIYF. The J gene is TRBJ1-3, the V gene TRBV4-2, with D unresolved. Trimming took off 0 bases at V and 5 bases at J, with 5 bases between the two ends. The CDR3 is 13 amino acids. The germline gives CDR1 LGHNA, CDR2 YNFKEQ.

This sequence joins TRBV7-2 and TRBJ2-3; D perhaps matches TRBD1 (6 bases). The CDR3 totals 14 residues. Germline V CDR1 and CDR2: SGHTA, FQGNSA. Between the trimmed V and J ends, which lost 5 bases and 5 bases, there was a span of 14 bases. The CDR3 reads CASSPDRVLDTQYF. In DNA, the CDR3 is TGTGCCAGCAGCCCGGACAGAGTCCTAGATACGCAGTATTTT.

At least ten counts were recorded for this clonotype. The V call is TRBV10-2, the J call TRBJ2-5, with 8 bases lining up with TRBD2. Germline V gene data show CDR1 as WSHSY and CDR2 as SAAADI. The CDR3 contains 13 residues. Trimming at V came to 6 bases and at J to 5 bases, leaving 5 bases not matched to a gene. Here the CDR3 reads CASSGTSWETQYF. DNA for the CDR3: TGCGCCAGCAGCGGGACTAGTTGGGAGACCCAGTACTTC.

This clonotype was seen many times. V usage is TRBV11-2 and J usage is TRBJ2-5, with D uncertain. V was pared by 5 bases and J by 5 bases, with 15 bases between. Germline lookup yields CDR1 SGHAT and CDR2 FQNNGV. The CDR3 is 14 residues long. CDR3 bases: TGTGCCAGCAGCCCCCGCTTCGACGGGGAGACCCAGTACTTC. Protein product: CASSPRFDGETQYF.

This clonotype was picked up many times. The J gene is TRBJ2-1, the V gene TRBV11-2, with 11 bases identical to TRBD2. The CDR3 runs to 15 residues. With 5 bases clipped from V and 10 bases from J, the junction kept 10 bases outside the gene matches. CDR1 and CDR2 from the germline V gene are SGHAT and FQNNGV. Here the CDR3 reads CASSIGLAGGGEQFF. CDR3 sequence (DNA): TGTGCCAGCAGCATTGGGCTAGCGGGAGGAGGAGAGCAGTTCTTC.

This clonotype has at least ten counts. The chain recombines TRBV7-6 with TRBJ2-3, with D possibly matching TRBD2 (5 bases). The germline V and J ends were trimmed by 5 bases and 0 bases, with 12 bases remaining between them. CDR1 and CDR2 (germline): SGHVS, FNYEAQ. The CDR3 runs 15 residues. CDR3 in DNA: TGTGCCAGCAGCGTTGCCGGGGTTAGCACAGATACGCAGTATTTT. As protein: CASSVAGVSTDTQYF.

This clonotype was detected ten times or more. The chain has TRBV7-2 and TRBJ1-1, with D unclear. Germline lookup yields CDR1 SGHTA and CDR2 FQGNSA. CDR3 length: 15 amino acids. V lost 1 base to trimming and J lost 0 bases, with 9 bases between them. The chain's CDR3 is CASSLGSGMNTEAFF. CDR3 sequence (DNA): TGTGCCAGCAGCTTAGGGTCGGGCATGAACACTGAAGCTTTCTTT.

This clonotype was seen at least ten times. The CDR3 coding sequence is TGTGCCACCGCCGGAGCCAATCAGCCCCAGCATTTT. Encoded protein: CATAGANQPQHF. The rearrangement joins TRBV10-3 to TRBJ1-5, with D unclear. CDR3 length: 12 residues. Germline values: CDR1 ENHRY, CDR2 SYGVKD. The V gene lost 10 bases and the J gene lost 3 bases, with 10 bases spanning the gap.

This clonotype has at least ten counts. This chain joins TRBV20-1 and TRBJ1-4; possible D gene TRBD1, 6 bases. V was pared by 6 bases and J by 7 bases, with 21 bases between. This CDR3 region has 15 residues. CDR1 is DFQATT, CDR2 SNEGSKA, per germline (reference sequence). The chain's CDR3 is CSAPNMAQGGEKLFF. The CDR3 DNA follows: TGCAGTGCCCCGAACATGGCACAGGGTGGTGAAAAACTGTTTTTT.

In this sample, this clonotype turned up many times. This chain connects TRBV7-2 to TRBJ2-7, with 7 bases that match TRBD2. This CDR3 has 15 amino acids. Germline V CDR1 and CDR2: SGHTA, FQGNSA. V was pared by 5 bases and J by 1 base, with 8 bases of the junction left unmatched. The CDR3 DNA is TGTGCCAGCAGCCAGACGGCGGGGGAATCCTACGAGCAGTACTTC. Encoded protein: CASSQTAGESYEQYF.

The gene calls are TRBV7-9 and TRBJ2-1; D unresolved. V dropped 5 bases and J dropped 6 bases, with 14 bases sitting between them. From germline, CDR1 is SEHNR and CDR2 FQNEAQ (reference sequence). This CDR3 comprises 14 residues. The CDR3 DNA is TGTGCCAGCAGCGAACCGGGCCTGGCCAATGAGCAGTTCTTC. As protein: CASSEPGLANEQFF.

This clonotype was recorded many times. The V call is TRBV20-1, the J call TRBJ1-1; TRBD1 is a possible D gene (5 bases). Trimming removed 3 bases from V and 4 bases from J, with 15 bases in between. Germline CDR1 DFQATT, CDR2 SNEGSKA (reference sequence). The CDR3 totals 14 residues. In DNA form, the CDR3 reads TGCAGTGCTAGCCGTCGGGCAGGGTTCACTGAAGCTTTCTTT. This sequence encodes CSASRRAGFTEAFF.

This sequence joins TRBV5-1 and TRBJ2-1, with D uncertain. V was trimmed by 4 bases and J by 4 bases, leaving 12 bases between them. Germline CDR1 reads SGHRS; CDR2 reads YFSETQ. This CDR3 has 14 amino acids. The CDR3 region is CASSPSTLYNEQFF. Written as DNA, the CDR3 is TGCGCCAGCAGCCCGTCGACCCTATACAATGAGCAGTTCTTC.

The sample holds many counts of this clonotype. The J gene is TRBJ2-5, the V gene TRBV29-1; D remains ambiguous. Germline CDR1 and CDR2: SQVTM and ANQGSEA. The V and J ends lost 4 bases and 1 base respectively, with 10 bases between them. This CDR3 spans 13 amino acids. For the CDR3, the DNA is TGCAGCGTTGCGGCGGTGATCCAAGAGACCCAGTACTTC. Translating gives CSVAAVIQETQYF.

This clonotype was counted at least ten times. V and J are TRBV5-1 and TRBJ2-5; tentatively, D is TRBD2 (6 bases). Deletions cut 3 bases from V and 1 base from J, with 16 bases between. There are 16 residues in the CDR3. From germline, CDR1 is SGHRS and CDR2 YFSETQ. The CDR3 nucleotides read TGCGCCAGCAGCTCGACGGGCGGGAACGCCCAAGAGACCCAGTACTTC. Translating it yields CASSSTGGNAQETQYF.

This clonotype was seen many times. The chain carries TRBV6-5 and TRBJ2-7; the D gene could be TRBD1 or TRBD2 (5 bases each). Germline V gene lookup returns CDR1 MNHEY and CDR2 SVGAGI. The V gene lost 8 bases and the J gene lost 9 bases, with 23 bases spanning the gap. The CDR3 is 14 amino acids. CDR3 in amino acids: CASRGRDPGEGQYF. The CDR3 DNA reads as TGTGCCAGCCGGGGACGGGACCCCGGGGAAGGGCAGTACTTC.

This clonotype was detected many times. V is TRBV6-5 and J is TRBJ1-1, with 9 positions matching TRBD1. Trimming at V came to 6 bases and at J to 5 bases, leaving 13 bases not matched to a gene. Germline loops: CDR1 MNHEY, CDR2 SVGAGI. This CDR3 has 16 residues. The CDR3 coding sequence is TGTGCCAGCAGAACTACAGGGGGCAACGGCGGTACTGAAGCTTTCTTT. It codes for CASRTTGGNGGTEAFF.

This clonotype is labeled medium-sized. The chain combines TRBV28 with TRBJ2-7, with D unresolved. Germline assignment: CDR1 MDHEN and CDR2 SYDVKM. V was cut by 6 bases and J by 4 bases, with 10 bases left in between. The length of the CDR3 is 12 residues. The CDR3 loop reads CASSWVGYEQYF. CDR3 sequence (DNA): TGTGCCAGCAGCTGGGTCGGATACGAGCAGTACTTC.

This clonotype was detected ten times or more. The rearrangement joins TRBV20-1 to TRBJ2-7; D is possibly TRBD2 (6 bases). Trimming took off 6 bases at V and 0 bases at J, with 15 bases between the two ends. This CDR3 has 14 residues. Germline V lookup: CDR1 DFQATT, CDR2 SNEGSKA (reference sequence). The CDR3 DNA is TGCAGTGCCTTTGGGCTCGGGGGCTCCTACGAGCAGTACTTC. Its protein product is CSAFGLGGSYEQYF.

This clonotype was seen ten or more times. The V call is TRBV20-1, the J call TRBJ2-3; 7 bases line up with TRBD2. J gave up 0 bases and V 0 bases, and 6 bases lay outside the gene matches. Germline V gene data show CDR1 as DFQATT and CDR2 as SNEGSKA (reference sequence). The CDR3 consists of 16 residues. This chain's CDR3 is CSARDLLAESTDTQYF. In DNA form, the CDR3 reads TGCAGTGCTAGAGACCTTCTAGCGGAGAGCACAGATACGCAGTATTTT.

This clonotype was found many times. The chain carries TRBV6-2 or TRBV6-3 and TRBJ1-1, with no clear D. V shed 4 bases and J shed 4 bases, with 10 bases lying between them. This CDR3 is built from 13 residues. The V gene's germline CDR1 is MNHEY and CDR2 SVGEGT. Here the CDR3 reads CASSSDPITEAFF. CDR3 coding DNA: TGTGCCAGCAGTTCGGACCCGATCACTGAAGCTTTCTTT.

This clonotype was seen repeatedly, ten times or more. This chain links TRBV7-2 with TRBJ1-5; 10 bases match TRBD1. Trimming cost V 5 bases and J 7 bases; bases outside gene matches: 5. CDR1 and CDR2 (germline): SGHTA, FQGNSA. CDR3 length: 14 amino acids. The CDR3 loop is CASSLDRGGQPQHF. The CDR3 DNA follows: TGTGCCAGCAGCCTGGACAGGGGGGGACAGCCCCAGCATTTT.

A remark on this clonotype: A much larger clone differs by one base, so this may be a read error. The chain links TRBV18 to TRBJ2-7; TRBD1 is a possible D gene (6 bases). Germline lookup yields CDR1 KGHSH and CDR2 LQKENI. The CDR3 is 14 amino acids. The CDR3: CVSSPGSGGDEQYF. CDR3 sequence (DNA): TGTGTCAGCTCACCGGGGTCTGGGGGCGACGAGCAGTACTTC.

This clonotype was counted ten times or more. The chain has TRBV12-3 or TRBV12-4 and TRBJ2-7, with a weak D call TRBD2 (6 bases). The CDR3 is 16 amino acids. The germline V and J ends were trimmed by 3 bases and 2 bases, with 17 bases remaining between them. The CDR3 nucleotides are TGTGCCAGCAGTTTGTTGTCGGGGCGGGGTCCCTACGAGCAGTACTTC. Protein sequence: CASSLLSGRGPYEQYF.